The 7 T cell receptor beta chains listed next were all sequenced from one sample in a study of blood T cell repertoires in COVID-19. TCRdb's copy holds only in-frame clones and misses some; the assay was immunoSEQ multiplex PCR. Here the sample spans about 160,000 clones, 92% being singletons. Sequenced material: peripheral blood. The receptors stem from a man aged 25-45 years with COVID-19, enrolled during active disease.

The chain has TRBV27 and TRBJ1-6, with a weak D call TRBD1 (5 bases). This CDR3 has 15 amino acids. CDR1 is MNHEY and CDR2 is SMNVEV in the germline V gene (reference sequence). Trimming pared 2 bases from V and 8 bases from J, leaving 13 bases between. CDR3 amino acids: CASSLAGPTDSPLHF. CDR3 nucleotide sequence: TGTGCCAGCAGTTTAGCGGGGCCGACGGATTCACCCCTCCACTTT.

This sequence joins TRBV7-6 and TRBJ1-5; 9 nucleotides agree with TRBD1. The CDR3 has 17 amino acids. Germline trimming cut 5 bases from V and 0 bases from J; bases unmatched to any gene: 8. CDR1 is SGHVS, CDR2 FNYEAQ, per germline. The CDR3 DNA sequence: TGTGCCAGCAGCCCCGGGACAGGGCCCTTTAGCAATCAGCCCCAGCATTTT. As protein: CASSPGTGPFSNQPQHF.

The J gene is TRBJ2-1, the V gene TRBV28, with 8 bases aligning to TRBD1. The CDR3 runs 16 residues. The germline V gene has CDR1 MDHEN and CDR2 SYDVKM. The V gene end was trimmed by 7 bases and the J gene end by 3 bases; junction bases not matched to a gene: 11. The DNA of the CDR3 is TGTGCCAGCACCAATCCTCCCGGGACAGGCTACAATGAGCAGTTCTTC. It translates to CASTNPPGTGYNEQFF.

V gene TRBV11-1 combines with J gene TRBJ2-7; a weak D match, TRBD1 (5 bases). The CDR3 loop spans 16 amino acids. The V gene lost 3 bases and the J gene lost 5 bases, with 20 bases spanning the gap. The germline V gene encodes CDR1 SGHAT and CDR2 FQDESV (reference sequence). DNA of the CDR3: TGTGCCAGCAGCTTGTTCGACAGTCTGGTATCCAACGAGCAGTACTTC. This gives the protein CASSLFDSLVSNEQYF.

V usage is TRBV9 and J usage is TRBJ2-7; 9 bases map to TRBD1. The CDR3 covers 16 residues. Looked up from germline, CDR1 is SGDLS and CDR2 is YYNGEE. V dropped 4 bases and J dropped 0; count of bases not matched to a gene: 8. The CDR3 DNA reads TGTGCCAGCAGCTCCCCGACAGGGGGGACCTCCTACGAGCAGTACTTC. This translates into CASSSPTGGTSYEQYF.

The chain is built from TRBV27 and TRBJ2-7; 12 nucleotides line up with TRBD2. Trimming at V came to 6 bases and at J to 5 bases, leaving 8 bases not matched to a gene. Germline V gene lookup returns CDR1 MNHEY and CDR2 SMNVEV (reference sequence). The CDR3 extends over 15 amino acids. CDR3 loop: CASSPTSGGSDEQYF. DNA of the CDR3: TGTGCCAGCAGCCCAACTAGCGGGGGGTCTGACGAGCAGTACTTC.

The DNA of the CDR3 is TGCGCCAGCAGCTTGGGGACAGGGCACACCGGGGAGCTGTTTTTT. Translated: CASSLGTGHTGELFF. J is TRBJ2-2 and V is TRBV5-1; 8 bases match TRBD1. Germline V gene data show CDR1 as SGHRS and CDR2 as YFSETQ. The V segment lost 0 bases and the J segment 3 bases; nucleotides outside the gene matches: 1. CDR3 length equals 15 residues.